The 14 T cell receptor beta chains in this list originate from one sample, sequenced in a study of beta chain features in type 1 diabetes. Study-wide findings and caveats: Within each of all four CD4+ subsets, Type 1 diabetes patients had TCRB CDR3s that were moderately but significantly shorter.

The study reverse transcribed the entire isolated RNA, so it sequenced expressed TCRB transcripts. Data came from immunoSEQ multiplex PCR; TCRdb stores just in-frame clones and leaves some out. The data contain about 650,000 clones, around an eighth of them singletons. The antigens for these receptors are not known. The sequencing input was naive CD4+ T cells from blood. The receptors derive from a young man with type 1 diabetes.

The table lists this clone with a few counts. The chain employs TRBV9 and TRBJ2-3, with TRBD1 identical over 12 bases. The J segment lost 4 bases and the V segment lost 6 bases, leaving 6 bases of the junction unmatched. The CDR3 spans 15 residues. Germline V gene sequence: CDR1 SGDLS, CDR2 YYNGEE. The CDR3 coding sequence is TGTGCCAGCAAGGGACAGGGGGCTTTAGCAGATACGCAGTATTTT. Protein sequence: CASKGQGALADTQYF. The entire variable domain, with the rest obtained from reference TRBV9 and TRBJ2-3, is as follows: DSGVTQTPKHLITATGQRVTLRCSPRSGDLSVYWYQQSLDQGLQFLIQYYNGEERAKGNILERFSAQQFPDLHSELNLSSLELGDSALYFCASKGQGALADTQYFGPGTRLTVL.

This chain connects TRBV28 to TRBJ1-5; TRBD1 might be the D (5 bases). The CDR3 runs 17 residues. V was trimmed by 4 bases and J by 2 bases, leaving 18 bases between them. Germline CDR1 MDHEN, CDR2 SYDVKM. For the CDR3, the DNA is TGTGCCAGCAGTTCCGGGACGGGAAAATTTGGCAATCAGCCCCAGCATTTT. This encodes CASSSGTGKFGNQPQHF.

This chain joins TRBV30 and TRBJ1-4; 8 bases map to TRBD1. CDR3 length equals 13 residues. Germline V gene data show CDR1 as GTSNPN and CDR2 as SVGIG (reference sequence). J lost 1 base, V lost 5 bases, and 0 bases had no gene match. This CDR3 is CAWGQGTNEKLFF. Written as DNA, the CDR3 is TGTGCCTGGGGACAGGGAACTAATGAAAAACTGTTTTTT.

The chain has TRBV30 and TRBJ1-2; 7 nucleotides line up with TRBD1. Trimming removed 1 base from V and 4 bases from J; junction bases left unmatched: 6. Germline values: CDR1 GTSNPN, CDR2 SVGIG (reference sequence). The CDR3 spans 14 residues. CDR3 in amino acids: CAWSAPTGSYGYTF. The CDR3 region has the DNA TGTGCCTGGAGTGCCCCGACAGGGAGCTATGGCTACACCTTC.

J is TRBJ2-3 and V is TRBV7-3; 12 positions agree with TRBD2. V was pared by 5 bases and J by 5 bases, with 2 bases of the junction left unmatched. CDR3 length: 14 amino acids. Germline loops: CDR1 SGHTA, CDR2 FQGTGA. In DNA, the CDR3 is TGTGCCAGCAGCCCGGGACTAGCGGGAGATACGCAGTATTTT. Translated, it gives CASSPGLAGDTQYF.

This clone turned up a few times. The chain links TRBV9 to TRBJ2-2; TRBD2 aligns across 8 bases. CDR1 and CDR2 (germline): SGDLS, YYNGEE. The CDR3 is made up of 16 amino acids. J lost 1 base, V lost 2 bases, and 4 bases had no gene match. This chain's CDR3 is CASSVPSGGNTGELFF. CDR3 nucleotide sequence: TGTGCCAGCAGCGTTCCCAGCGGGGGGAACACCGGGGAGCTGTTTTTT.

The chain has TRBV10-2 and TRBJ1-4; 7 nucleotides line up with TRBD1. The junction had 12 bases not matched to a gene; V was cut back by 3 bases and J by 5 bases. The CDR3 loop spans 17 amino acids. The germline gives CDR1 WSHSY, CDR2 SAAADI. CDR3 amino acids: CASSDFLIRDRNEKLFF. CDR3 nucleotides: TGCGCCAGCAGTGACTTCCTCATAAGGGACAGAAATGAAAAACTGTTTTTT.

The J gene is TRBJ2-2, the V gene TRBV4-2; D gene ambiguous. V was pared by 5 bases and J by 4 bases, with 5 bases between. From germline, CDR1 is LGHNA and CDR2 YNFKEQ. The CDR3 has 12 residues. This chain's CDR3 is CASSLATGELFF. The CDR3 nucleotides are TGTGCCAGCAGCTTAGCCACCGGGGAGCTGTTTTTT.

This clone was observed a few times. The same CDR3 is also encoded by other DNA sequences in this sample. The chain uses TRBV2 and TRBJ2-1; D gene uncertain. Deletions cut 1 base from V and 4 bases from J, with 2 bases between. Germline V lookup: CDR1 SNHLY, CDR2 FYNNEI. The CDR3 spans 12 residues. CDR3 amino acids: CASSEEYNEQFF. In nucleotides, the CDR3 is TGTGCCAGCAGTGAAGAGTACAATGAGCAGTTCTTC.

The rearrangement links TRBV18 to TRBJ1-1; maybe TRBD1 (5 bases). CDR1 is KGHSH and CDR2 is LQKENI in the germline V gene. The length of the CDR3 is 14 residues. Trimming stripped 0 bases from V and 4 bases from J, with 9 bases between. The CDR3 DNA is TGTGCCAGCTCACCACCGTCAGGGACCACTGAAGCTTTCTTT. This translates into CASSPPSGTTEAFF.

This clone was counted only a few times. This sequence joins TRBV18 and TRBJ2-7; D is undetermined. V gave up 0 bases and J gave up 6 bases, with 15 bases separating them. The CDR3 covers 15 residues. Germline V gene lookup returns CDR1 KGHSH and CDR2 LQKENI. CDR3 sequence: CASSPPGGSSLEQYF. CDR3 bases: TGTGCCAGCTCACCACCCGGCGGTTCTTCCCTCGAGCAGTACTTC.

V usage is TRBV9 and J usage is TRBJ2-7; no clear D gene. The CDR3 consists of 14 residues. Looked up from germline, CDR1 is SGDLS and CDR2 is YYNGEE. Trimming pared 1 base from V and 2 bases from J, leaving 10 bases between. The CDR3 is CASSVSGNTYEQYF. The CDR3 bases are TGTGCCAGCAGCGTATCCGGAAACACCTACGAGCAGTACTTC.

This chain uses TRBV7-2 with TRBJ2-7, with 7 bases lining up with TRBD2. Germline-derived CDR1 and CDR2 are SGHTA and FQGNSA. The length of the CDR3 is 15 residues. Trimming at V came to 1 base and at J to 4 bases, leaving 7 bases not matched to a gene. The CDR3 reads CASSLVTSELYEQYF. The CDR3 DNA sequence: TGTGCCAGCAGCTTAGTTACTAGCGAGTTATACGAGCAGTACTTC.

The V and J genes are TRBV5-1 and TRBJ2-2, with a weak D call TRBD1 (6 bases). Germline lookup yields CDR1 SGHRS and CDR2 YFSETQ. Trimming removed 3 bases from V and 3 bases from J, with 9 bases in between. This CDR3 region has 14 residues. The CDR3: CASSYRTDTGELFF. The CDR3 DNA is TGCGCCAGCAGCTACCGGACAGACACCGGGGAGCTGTTTTTT.